This T cell receptor beta chain originates from a study of spatial heterogeneity in lung cancer. Whole-study context: Detected sequences consistently included more beta-chain ones than alpha-chain ones. General study findings and limits: Relative to follow-up, resection was when ubiquitous expanded tumor TCRs appeared more in blood.

CDR3 size: 15 residues. The V gene lost 3 bases and the J gene lost 2 bases, with 13 bases spanning the gap. The V gene's germline CDR1 is ENHRY and CDR2 SYGVKD. This clonotype occurred many times. Its antigen is not identified. Time point defined: sample taken at primary tumor resection. No cells were sorted before sequencing. The whole RNA sequenced was extracted from tumor, nontumor lung or frozen PBMC. Untreated early-stage non-small cell lung cancer patients, roughly 75 in total, were the donors. Each TCR cDNA molecule carried a unique molecular identifier. TCRdb used MiXCR to reprocess the 5' RACE reads, holding one entry per CDR3 protein. The table shows tens of thousands of distinct CDR3 sequences, with about 12% occurring only once.

This TCR came from a male donor with early-stage non-small cell lung cancer. The chain is built from TRBV10-3 and TRBJ2-5, with D uncertain. The sequenced sample was PBMCs, obtained at surgery. CDR3 residues: CAISDGAGSQETQYF. The CDR3 coding sequence is TGTGCCATCAGTGATGGCGCCGGATCTCAAGAGACCCAGTACTTC.